Sequencing of this T cell receptor (beta chain) was carried out in a study of graft-versus-host responses after intestinal transplantation. Study-wide context: Each of the recipients got a multivisceral, liver-intestinal, or isolated intestinal transplant. Recipients uniformly received anti-thymocyte globulin induction, followed by tacrolimus and steroids for roughly 3 years.

The protocol was immunoSEQ multiplex PCR, while the TCRdb copy is restricted to in-frame clones and leaves out a portion. The sample lists about 100,000 clones, about nine tenths occurring once. With respect to this clone: What it binds is not known.

The study's findings and limits: GvH clones were identified in recipient marrow, with some first appearing in ileum or blood. Among circulating GvH clones, peak levels were associated with early post-transplant declines in HvG clones.

The V segment lost 4 bases and the J segment 1 base; nucleotides outside the gene matches: 1. Germline-derived CDR1 and CDR2 are SNHLY and FYNNEI. This CDR3 is built from 13 residues. V is TRBV2 and J is TRBJ2-7, with 7 nucleotides matching TRBD1. The sequencing here drew on unstimulated CD4+ T cells sorted from spleen or lymph node cells, taken before transplant. The TCR comes from a human donor who was the organ donor for an intestinal transplant. CDR3 sequence (DNA): TGTGCCAGCAGTGGGGGACAGTCCTACGAGCAGTACTTC. It encodes CASSGGQSYEQYF.